This T cell receptor beta chain was identified in a study of blood T cells in healthy people across ages. This clonotype was observed a handful of times. Using a J-beta primer mix together with a sample-barcoded 5' primer, a second PCR was run for about 7 to 12 cycles. TCRdb used MiXCR to reprocess the 5' RACE reads, holding one entry per CDR3 protein. The repertoire includes about 700,000 distinct CDR3 sequences, approximately 29% of them detected once, and 15% sits in the top ten. This receptor was taken from a woman older than 75 in good health. The specimen was blood.

This CDR3 reads CASSFGRNSYEQYF. The CDR3 bases are TGTGCCAGCAGCTTCGGGCGGAACTCCTACGAGCAGTACTTC. V and J are TRBV7-2 and TRBJ2-7; no reliable D call. This CDR3 is built from 14 residues. CDR1 and CDR2 (germline): SGHTA, FQGNSA. The V end lost 3 bases, the J end lost 0 bases, and 9 bases lay between the germline ends.